The TCR beta chain under discussion was sequenced for a study of T cell changes during pregnancy in multiple sclerosis. Clones were sequenced by immunoSEQ multiplex PCR, and TCRdb holds only the in-frame ones, with some missing. The sample yields some 29,000 clones, around nine tenths seen once. Trimming left V 3 bases short and J 9 bases short, with 15 bases between. CDR1 is KGHSH and CDR2 is LQKENI in the germline V gene. The CDR3 spans 14 residues. The TCR comes from a female donor in good health, enrolled as a control in a pregnancy study. This chain links TRBV18 with TRBJ2-1; tentatively, D is TRBD2 (6 bases). Specimen: CD4+ T cells from peripheral blood mononuclear cells, collected in the first trimester of pregnancy. CDR3 in amino acids: CASSPPGGIGEQFF. CDR3 bases: TGTGCCAGCTCACCCCCCGGGGGTATCGGTGAGCAGTTCTTC.